A single T cell receptor beta chain is shown here with its context. The record originates from a study of blood T cell repertoires in COVID-19. Study as a whole: The United States, Italy and Spain supplied acute and convalescent COVID-19 samples. Nucleic acid was either cDNA or gDNA, and it came from T cells, B-cell-depleted T cells, or PBMCs.

This CDR3 has 15 amino acids. V shed 8 bases and J shed 2 bases, with 16 bases lying between them. Germline V gene sequence: CDR1 WSHSY, CDR2 SAAADI. As processed by the authors: Amplification of reference gene primers was used by the study to estimate nucleated cell counts. Only in-frame clones appear in the TCRdb table, and some are missing; sequencing was by immunoSEQ multiplex PCR. That table furnishes V, J and clone size, whereas the DNA furnished D and trimming. The sample consists of over 300,000 clones, 75% to 85% of them appearing once. The genes are TRBV10-2 and TRBJ2-1, with D hard to call. Sequencing was carried out using peripheral blood. The sequence was obtained from a human donor in a cohort sampled during active COVID-19. The CDR3 DNA follows: TGCGCCAGCTTTGACCCGGTTGGAGCCTACAATGAGCAGTTCTTC. As protein: CASFDPVGAYNEQFF.